This T cell receptor (beta chain) appears in the sequencing data of a study of T cell responses to AZD1222 COVID-19 vaccine. Germline CDR1 is SGHRS and CDR2 is YFSETQ. The CDR3 contains 12 residues. Trimming cost V 5 bases and J 4 bases, with 9 bases left between them. Sequenced by immunoSEQ multiplex PCR; TCRdb stores in-frame clones only, minus some. The repertoire holds over 110,000 clones, with roughly 92% as singletons. The chain links TRBV5-1 to TRBJ1-1; D unclear. The sequences come from peripheral blood, collected 28 days after the second AZD1222 dose. This clonotype originated in an adult who received the AZD1222 COVID-19 vaccine. The CDR3 nucleotides are TGCGCCAGCAGAAAACCCCCCACTGAAGCTTTCTTT. This codes for CASRKPPTEAFF.